Below, 23 T cell receptor beta chains from the same sample are listed, as sequenced in a study of cytomegalovirus exposure and HLA in healthy donors. 13 Jbeta primers and 60 Vbeta primers were used for the PCR. Sequenced by immunoSEQ multiplex PCR; TCRdb stores in-frame clones only, minus some. In the table there are roughly 170,000 clones, around 80% of which are singletons. The sequenced material came from PBMCs. The origin of the receptors is a man aged 25-45 years in good health and CMV-seropositive.

The V call is TRBV13, the J call TRBJ2-5; the D gene is possibly TRBD2 (6 bases). This CDR3 is 15 amino acids long. The germline gives CDR1 PRHDT, CDR2 FYEKMQ (reference sequence). Deletions cut 4 bases from V and 2 bases from J, with 14 bases between. CDR3 sequence reads: CASSSTGTLQETQYF. CDR3 bases: TGTGCCAGCAGCTCTACCGGGACTTTACAAGAGACCCAGTACTTC.

The rearrangement links TRBV19 to TRBJ2-5; 8 positions agree with TRBD1. The CDR3 is 15 residues long. Germline values: CDR1 LNHDA, CDR2 SQIVND (reference sequence). V was pared by 6 bases and J by 0 bases, with 6 bases of the junction left unmatched. This chain's CDR3 is CASRGGQADQETQYF. Written as DNA, the CDR3 is TGTGCCAGTAGGGGGGGACAGGCGGACCAAGAGACCCAGTACTTC.

The chain uses TRBV7-9 and TRBJ2-3; the D gene is possibly TRBD2 (5 bases). The germline gives CDR1 SEHNR, CDR2 FQNEAQ (reference sequence). The CDR3 totals 16 residues. Between the trimmed V and J ends, which lost 3 bases and 0 bases, there was a span of 13 bases. The CDR3 sequence is CASSFPRLPSTDTQYF. In nucleotides, the CDR3 is TGTGCCAGCAGCTTCCCCCGACTACCTAGCACAGATACGCAGTATTTT.

CDR3 residues: CASSAQGANGYTF. DNA of the CDR3: TGTGCCAGCAGTGCACAGGGGGCGAACGGCTACACCTTC. V and J are TRBV27 and TRBJ1-2; 9 nucleotides agree with TRBD1. Germline V CDR1 and CDR2: MNHEY, SMNVEV (reference sequence). The CDR3 length is 13 residues. With 5 bases clipped from V and 8 bases from J, the junction kept 6 bases outside the gene matches.

The chain joins TRBV6-5 to TRBJ2-3; D is uncertain. This CDR3 is built from 14 residues. The germline V and J ends were trimmed by 8 bases and 0 bases, with 12 bases remaining between them. Looked up from germline, CDR1 is MNHEY and CDR2 is SVGAGI. The CDR3, as DNA: TGTGCCAGCCGTACCCCTCTAAGCACAGATACGCAGTATTTT. Amino acid sequence: CASRTPLSTDTQYF.

The chain has TRBV6-1 and TRBJ1-1; D is unclear. Germline-derived CDR1 and CDR2 are MNHNS and SASEGT. V gave up 2 bases and J gave up 1 base, with 11 bases separating them. This CDR3 is 15 amino acids long. The CDR3 spells CASSEWARKNTEAFF. CDR3 nucleotide sequence: TGTGCCAGCAGTGAATGGGCCAGAAAGAACACTGAAGCTTTCTTT.

The chain carries TRBV5-1 and TRBJ1-4; D not certain. The V gene lost 1 base and the J gene lost 8 bases, with 18 bases spanning the gap. This CDR3 comprises 16 residues. Germline V gives CDR1 SGHRS, CDR2 YFSETQ. CDR3 in amino acids: CASSLRAAAEYEKLFF. In DNA, the CDR3 is TGCGCCAGCAGCTTGCGAGCGGCCGCTGAATACGAAAAACTGTTTTTT.

The V call is TRBV27, the J call TRBJ2-1; TRBD2 matches 8 bases. Germline V CDR1 and CDR2: MNHEY, SMNVEV (reference sequence). V was pared by 8 bases and J by 6 bases, with 9 bases of the junction left unmatched. The CDR3 has 14 amino acids. In DNA, the CDR3 is TGTGCCAGCCGGGGACTAGACCGAGTCAATGAGCAGTTCTTC. It yields the protein CASRGLDRVNEQFF.

This clone occurred a few times. The chain joins TRBV28 to TRBJ2-7, with 8 bases aligning to TRBD2. J gave up 4 bases and V 7 bases, and 6 bases lay outside the gene matches. CDR3 length: 13 amino acids. Germline assignment: CDR1 MDHEN and CDR2 SYDVKM. This CDR3 is CASTSGSQYEQYF. As DNA, the CDR3 is TGTGCCAGCACGAGCGGGAGTCAATACGAGCAGTACTTC.

The chain couples TRBV6-5 to TRBJ1-3, with 7 nucleotides matching TRBD1. Germline-derived CDR1 and CDR2 are MNHEY and SVGAGI. After removal of 5 bases from V and 4 bases from J, the junction contained 8 bases not matched to a gene. The CDR3 is 15 residues long. CDR3 nucleotides: TGTGCCAGCAGTCAGTCGACAGGGAACGGAAACACCATATATTTT. Its protein product is CASSQSTGNGNTIYF.

This chain's CDR3 is CASSLNSGTDTQYF. For the CDR3, the DNA is TGCGCCAGCAGCTTGAATAGCGGCACAGATACGCAGTATTTT. The chain is built from TRBV5-1 and TRBJ2-3; weak D call: TRBD2 (5 bases). V gave up 1 base and J gave up 1 base, with 7 bases separating them. This CDR3 has 14 amino acids. Germline V gene lookup returns CDR1 SGHRS and CDR2 YFSETQ.

The V gene is TRBV7-9, the J gene TRBJ1-1; D is unclear. Germline V gene data show CDR1 as SEHNR and CDR2 as FQNEAQ (reference sequence). Trimming shortened V by 3 bases and J by 5 bases, and 10 bases separated the two germline ends. CDR3 size: 13 residues. For the CDR3, the DNA is TGTGCCAGCAGCTTGGCCGGAGAGACTGAAGCTTTCTTT. Protein: CASSLAGETEAFF. Using reference TRBV7-9 and TRBJ1-1 for the parts outside the CDR3, the full variable domain is DTGVSQNPRHKITKRGQNVTFRCDPISEHNRLYWYRQTLGQGPEFLTYFQNEAQLEKSRLLSDRFSAERPKGSFSTLEIQRTEQGDSAMYLCASSLAGETEAFFGQGTRLTVV.

The chain recombines TRBV30 with TRBJ1-2; 7 bases map to TRBD1. Germline V CDR1 and CDR2: GTSNPN, SVGIG (reference sequence). The CDR3 consists of 14 residues. Trimming at V came to 0 bases and at J to 0 bases, leaving 1 base not matched to a gene. Here the CDR3 reads CAWSVGQANYGYTF. The CDR3 DNA reads as TGTGCCTGGAGTGTAGGACAGGCTAACTATGGCTACACCTTC.

V gene TRBV5-4 combines with J gene TRBJ2-1; 7 bases fit TRBD2. The CDR3 is 15 residues long. Trimming at V came to 4 bases and at J to 0 bases, leaving 4 bases not matched to a gene. Germline V gene sequence: CDR1 SGHNT, CDR2 YYREEE (reference sequence). CDR3 in amino acids: CASSRTSDSYNEQFF. The CDR3 nucleotides are TGTGCCAGCAGCCGTACTAGCGACTCCTACAATGAGCAGTTCTTC.

This chain connects TRBV11-2 to TRBJ2-5, with 12 positions matching TRBD2. There are 14 residues in the CDR3. The germline gives CDR1 SGHAT, CDR2 FQNNGV. The junction had 2 bases not matched to a gene; V was cut back by 5 bases and J by 4 bases. DNA for the CDR3: TGTGCCAGCAGCCTGGGACTAGCGGGAGAGACCCAGTACTTC. Translated, it gives CASSLGLAGETQYF.

The chain employs TRBV30 and TRBJ2-5; 8 positions match TRBD2. Germline assignment: CDR1 GTSNPN and CDR2 SVGIG (reference sequence). CDR3 size: 14 residues. Germline trimming cut 1 base from V and 5 bases from J; bases unmatched to any gene: 6. CDR3 protein: CAWSAFGRGETQYF. CDR3 sequence (DNA): TGTGCCTGGAGTGCATTCGGGAGGGGCGAGACCCAGTACTTC.

The rearrangement links TRBV15 to TRBJ1-2, with D unclear. The germline CDR1 and CDR2 sequences are LNHNV and YYDKDF (reference sequence). The CDR3 has 14 amino acids. The V gene lost 2 bases and the J gene lost 6 bases, with 13 bases spanning the gap. CDR3 sequence reads: CATSRQTATDGYTF. The CDR3 bases are TGTGCCACCAGCAGACAAACCGCGACTGATGGCTACACCTTC.

CDR3 DNA: TGTGCCAGCAGTGGGACGGGAGGGAGGCCCGGGGAGCTGTTTTTT. Its protein is CASSGTGGRPGELFF. This chain uses TRBV25-1 with TRBJ2-2, with 8 positions matching TRBD2. From germline, CDR1 is MGHDK and CDR2 SYGVNS. With V trimmed by 4 bases and J by 6 bases, 7 bases remained unmatched. The CDR3 runs to 15 residues. The full variable domain, completed using reference TRBV25-1 and TRBJ2-2, is EADIYQTPRYLVIGTGKKITLECSQTMGHDKMYWYQQDPGMELHLIHYSYGVNSTEKGDLSSESTVSRIRTEHFPLTLESARPSHTSQYLCASSGTGGRPGELFFGEGSRLTVL.

On this clone itself: One end of the junction varies from germline; a read error may be responsible. The chain links TRBV7-9 to TRBJ2-5, with D perhaps TRBD2 (5 bases). This CDR3 has 15 amino acids. Germline CDR1 reads SEHNR; CDR2 reads FQNEAQ (reference sequence). CDR3 bases: TGTTCCAGCAGCTTCGTCCTAGCACGATCGGAGACCCAGTACTTC. This encodes CSSSFVLARSETQYF.

The chain employs TRBV11-2 and TRBJ2-7; a weak D match, TRBD1 (5 bases). CDR3 size: 14 residues. Germline V gene data show CDR1 as SGHAT and CDR2 as FQNNGV. Deletions cut 3 bases from V and 0 bases from J, with 9 bases between. The CDR3 bases are TGTGCCAGCAGCTTGGGGCAGCCCTCCTACGAGCAGTACTTC. Protein: CASSLGQPSYEQYF.

The genes are TRBV2 and TRBJ2-4, with 8 positions matching TRBD2. CDR3 length equals 13 residues. V shed 10 bases and J 2 bases; nucleotides not matched to a gene: 4. CDR1 and CDR2 from the germline V gene are SNHLY and FYNNEI. The CDR3 loop is CATGGGTKNIQYF. CDR3 coding DNA: TGTGCCACCGGGGGGGGTACCAAAAACATTCAGTACTTC.

V and J are TRBV30 and TRBJ2-7, with D possibly being TRBD2 (5 bases). Per germline, CDR1 GTSNPN and CDR2 SVGIG (reference sequence). The CDR3 is 12 residues long. Trimming pared 0 bases from V and 3 bases from J, leaving 6 bases between. The CDR3: CAWSVGSYEQYF. CDR3 coding DNA: TGTGCCTGGAGTGTAGGGAGCTACGAGCAGTACTTC.

The chain has TRBV7-9 and TRBJ1-1, with D possibly TRBD1 on 5 matching bases. This CDR3 contains 14 residues. Trimming took off 4 bases at V and 1 base at J, with 10 bases between the two ends. Per germline, CDR1 SEHNR and CDR2 FQNEAQ (reference sequence). The CDR3 DNA is TGTGCCAGCAGCTCCGGGGGGACGAACACTGAAGCTTTCTTT. Translated, it gives CASSSGGTNTEAFF.